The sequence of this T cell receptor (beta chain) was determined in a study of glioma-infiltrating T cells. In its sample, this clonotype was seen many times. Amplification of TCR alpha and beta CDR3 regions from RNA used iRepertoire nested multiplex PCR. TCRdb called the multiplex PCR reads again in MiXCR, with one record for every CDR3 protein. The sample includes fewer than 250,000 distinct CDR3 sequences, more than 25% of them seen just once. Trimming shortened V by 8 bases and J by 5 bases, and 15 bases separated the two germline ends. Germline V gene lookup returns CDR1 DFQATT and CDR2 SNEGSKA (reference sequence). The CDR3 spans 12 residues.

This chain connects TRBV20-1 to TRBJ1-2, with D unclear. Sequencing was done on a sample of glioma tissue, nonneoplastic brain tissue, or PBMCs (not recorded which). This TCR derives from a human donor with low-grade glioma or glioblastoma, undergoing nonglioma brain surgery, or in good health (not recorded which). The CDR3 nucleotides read TGCAGTACGAACGGGCTACTTTATGGCTACACCTTC. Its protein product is CSTNGLLYGYTF.